These 20 T cell receptor beta chains share one sample of origin, sequenced in a study of Tregs in tolerant kidney transplant recipients. Method: immunoSEQ multiplex PCR; TCRdb's copy keeps in-frame clones and lacks some. The sample carries around 75,000 clones, around 90% recorded once. The material sequenced was CD4+ T cells from blood, taken before the transplant. These receptor sequences come from a human donor who received a combined kidney and bone marrow transplant.

The chain uses TRBV7-9 and TRBJ2-3, with 7 bases lining up with TRBD1. Germline trimming cut 5 bases from V and 2 bases from J; bases unmatched to any gene: 7. This CDR3 spans 15 amino acids. Germline V lookup: CDR1 SEHNR, CDR2 FQNEAQ (reference sequence). The CDR3 region is CASSRRQGPTDTQYF. The CDR3 DNA is TGTGCCAGCAGCAGACGACAGGGCCCCACAGATACGCAGTATTTT.

This chain connects TRBV18 to TRBJ1-5; TRBD1 matches 10 bases. The germline gives CDR1 KGHSH, CDR2 LQKENI. The CDR3 runs to 17 residues. Trimming at V came to 3 bases and at J to 7 bases, leaving 12 bases not matched to a gene. This CDR3 is CASSPGTGVGGSQPQHF. The CDR3 DNA is TGTGCCAGCTCACCTGGGACAGGGGTAGGGGGAAGCCAGCCCCAGCATTTT.

The CDR3 DNA follows: TGTGCCAGCAGTGCACCGGACAGGTCTGATTGGGGCACTGAAGCTTTCTTT. Its translation is CASSAPDRSDWGTEAFF. The V call is TRBV6-4, the J call TRBJ1-1; 7 bases match TRBD1. J was trimmed by 4 bases and V by 4 bases; bases with no gene match: 15. CDR1 and CDR2 (germline): MRHNA, SNTAGT. The CDR3 sequence is 17 residues long.

The chain joins TRBV5-1 to TRBJ2-1; D might be TRBD1 (6 bases). There are 14 residues in the CDR3. Germline assignment: CDR1 SGHRS and CDR2 YFSETQ. V shed 0 bases and J shed 9 bases, with 13 bases lying between them. The CDR3 nucleotides read TGCGCCAGCAGCTTGGCCGTGGGGGCCCGTGAGCAGTTCTTC. Translated: CASSLAVGAREQFF.

The chain uses TRBV29-1 and TRBJ1-2; D uncertain. The ends were cut back, 7 bases at V and 2 bases at J, with 11 bases in the middle. CDR1 SQVTM and CDR2 ANQGSEA come from the germline V gene. This CDR3 spans 12 amino acids. CDR3 sequence: CSASTGNYGYTF. CDR3 DNA sequence: TGCAGCGCATCGACTGGGAACTATGGCTACACCTTC.

The chain uses TRBV28 and TRBJ1-1; 7 nucleotides align to TRBD1. CDR3 size: 13 residues. The germline V gene encodes CDR1 MDHEN and CDR2 SYDVKM. After removal of 5 bases from V and 6 bases from J, the junction contained 6 bases not matched to a gene. This chain's CDR3 is CASSATGPPEAFF. The CDR3 DNA is TGTGCCAGCAGTGCGACAGGGCCCCCTGAAGCTTTCTTT.

The chain couples TRBV5-1 to TRBJ1-5, with TRBD1 matching over 11 bases. This CDR3 comprises 15 residues. Germline trimming cut 4 bases from V and 3 bases from J; bases unmatched to any gene: 3. Germline-derived CDR1 and CDR2 are SGHRS and YFSETQ. The CDR3 loop is CASSLGQGANQPQHF. The CDR3 DNA follows: TGCGCCAGCAGCCTAGGACAGGGGGCCAATCAGCCCCAGCATTTT.

The CDR3 protein is CASSQGQGKEKLFF. As DNA, the CDR3 is TGCGCCAGCAGCCAAGGACAGGGGAAGGAAAAACTGTTTTTT. The rearrangement links TRBV4-3 to TRBJ1-4; 8 bases fit TRBD1. With 1 base clipped from V and 8 bases from J, the junction kept 3 bases outside the gene matches. Germline values: CDR1 LGHNA, CDR2 YSLEER. The CDR3 length is 14 residues.

V is TRBV7-3 and J is TRBJ2-1; TRBD2 agrees at 8 bases. With 5 bases clipped from V and 0 bases from J, the junction kept 3 bases outside the gene matches. There are 15 residues in the CDR3. CDR1 SGHTA and CDR2 FQGTGA come from the germline V gene. CDR3: CASSQSGSSYNEQFF. The CDR3 nucleotides read TGTGCCAGCAGCCAAAGCGGGAGCTCCTACAATGAGCAGTTCTTC. The whole variable domain, remainder taken from reference TRBV7-3 and TRBJ2-1, is GAGVSQTPSNKVTEKGKYVELRCDPISGHTALYWYRQSLGQGPEFLIYFQGTGAADDSGLPNDRFFAVRPEGSVSTLKIQRTERGDSAVYLCASSQSGSSYNEQFFGPGTRLTVL.

V usage is TRBV2 and J usage is TRBJ1-5, with TRBD1 as a possible D gene (5 bases). Trimming stripped 3 bases from V and 7 bases from J, with 10 bases between. The CDR3 has 13 residues. Germline CDR1 and CDR2: SNHLY and FYNNEI. CDR3 coding DNA: TGTGCCAGCAGTGAGGGGCGCCGCCAGCCCCAGCATTTT. Amino acids: CASSEGRRQPQHF.

The chain recombines TRBV7-2 with TRBJ2-7; 13 nucleotides align to TRBD2. This CDR3 has 18 amino acids. Germline trimming cut 3 bases from V and 2 bases from J; bases unmatched to any gene: 10. The germline V gene encodes CDR1 SGHTA and CDR2 FQGNSA. CDR3 amino acids: CASSFTGTSGIAAYEQYF. The CDR3 coding sequence is TGTGCCAGCAGCTTCACCGGGACTAGCGGGATCGCGGCCTACGAGCAGTACTTC. Looking up the rest from reference TRBV7-2 and TRBJ2-7 gives the full variable domain: GAGVSQSPSNKVTEKGKDVELRCDPISGHTALYWYRQSLGQGLEFLIYFQGNSAPDKSGLPSDRFSAERTGGSVSTLTIQRTQQEDSAVYLCASSFTGTSGIAAYEQYFGPGTRLTVT.

The V call is TRBV28, the J call TRBJ2-3; TRBD2 matches at 7 bases. The CDR3 contains 22 residues. Trimming at V came to 3 bases and at J to 2 bases, leaving 26 bases not matched to a gene. In germline, CDR1 is MDHEN, CDR2 SYDVKM. The CDR3 loop reads CASSFYYLLRSAGEWVTDTQYF. The CDR3 DNA reads TGTGCCAGCAGTTTTTACTACCTTCTCAGATCCGCGGGAGAGTGGGTCACAGATACGCAGTATTTT.

The V and J genes are TRBV2 and TRBJ1-2; no definite D call. V dropped 0 bases and J dropped 3 bases, with 8 bases sitting between them. CDR1 SNHLY and CDR2 FYNNEI come from the germline V gene. The CDR3 extends over 14 amino acids. The chain's CDR3 is CASSEAFLDYGYTF. DNA of the CDR3: TGTGCCAGCAGTGAAGCGTTCCTAGACTATGGCTACACCTTC. Based on the CDR3 plus reference TRBV2 and TRBJ1-2, the full variable domain is EPEVTQTPSHQVTQMGQEVILRCVPISNHLYFYWYRQILGQKVEFLVSFYNNEISEKSEIFDDQFSVERPDGSNFTLKIRSTKLEDSAMYFCASSEAFLDYGYTFGSGTRLTVV.

This chain connects TRBV18 to TRBJ2-1; TRBD2 matches 11 bases. This CDR3 has 16 residues. Germline V gene lookup returns CDR1 KGHSH and CDR2 LQKENI. Trimming took 5 bases from V and 6 from J; bases not matched to a gene: 9. As DNA, the CDR3 is TGTGCCAGCTCAATTTTTAGCGGGAGGGCCGTCAATGAGCAGTTCTTC. Translation gives CASSIFSGRAVNEQFF.

The chain employs TRBV7-9 and TRBJ1-3; possible D gene TRBD1, 6 bases. Germline lookup yields CDR1 SEHNR and CDR2 FQNEAQ (reference sequence). Trimming removed 3 bases from V and 2 bases from J, with 8 bases in between. The CDR3 covers 14 residues. CDR3 protein: CASSFGGPGNTIYF. In nucleotides, the CDR3 is TGTGCCAGCAGCTTCGGGGGGCCTGGAAACACCATATATTTT.

The V and J genes are TRBV7-2 and TRBJ2-3; maybe TRBD2 (5 bases). The V end lost 2 bases, the J end lost 0 bases, and 12 bases lay between the germline ends. The CDR3 runs to 16 residues. Looked up from germline, CDR1 is SGHTA and CDR2 is FQGNSA. The CDR3 region has the DNA TGTGCCAGCAGCTTAAACAGCGGATCTAGCACAGATACGCAGTATTTT. Its translation is CASSLNSGSSTDTQYF.

The chain couples TRBV4-1 to TRBJ2-3; TRBD2 matches 16 bases. With 5 bases clipped from V and 3 bases from J, the junction kept 5 bases outside the gene matches. This CDR3 region has 17 residues. Germline V gene lookup returns CDR1 MGHRA and CDR2 YSYEKL. CDR3 region: CASSAGTSGRATDTQYF. The CDR3 bases are TGCGCCAGCAGCGCCGGGACTAGCGGGAGGGCGACAGATACGCAGTATTTT.

V and J are TRBV28 and TRBJ1-2; 11 nucleotides line up with TRBD1. Per germline, CDR1 MDHEN and CDR2 SYDVKM. Trimming took 7 bases from V and 4 from J; bases not matched to a gene: 8. CDR3 size: 15 residues. The CDR3 bases are TGTGCCAGCACCTTTCTGGACAGGGGGCTCTATGGCTACACCTTC. As protein: CASTFLDRGLYGYTF.

This clone occurred once. This sequence joins TRBV4-3 and TRBJ2-2; the match to TRBD2 covers 9 bases. V lost 0 bases to trimming and J lost 0 bases; unmatched junction nucleotides: 8. This CDR3 has 19 residues. Per the germline V gene, CDR1 is LGHNA and CDR2 is YSLEER. CDR3 nucleotides: TGCGCCAGCAGCCAAGAACTAGCGGGCGTGCCTTCGAACACCGGGGAGCTGTTTTTT. This encodes CASSQELAGVPSNTGELFF.

The V call is TRBV25-1, the J call TRBJ2-3, with 10 bases that match TRBD2. CDR1 is MGHDK, CDR2 SYGVNS, per germline. V shed 4 bases, J shed 1 base, and the junction held 11 bases outside the gene matches. The CDR3 contains 18 residues. CDR3 bases: TGTGCCAGCAGTGCGTACAACCCCGGGACTAGCGGCACAGATACGCAGTATTTT. It translates to CASSAYNPGTSGTDTQYF.